These 19 T cell receptor beta chains were all obtained from the same sample, sequenced in a study of blood T cell repertoires in COVID-19. Assay used: immunoSEQ multiplex PCR; TCRdb lists only in-frame clones, some missing. The data show under 200,000 clones, with approximately 85% seen just once and 4.5% to 5% held by the top ten. Sequencing was performed on peripheral blood. The receptors were sampled from a woman over 75 with acute or convalescent COVID-19.

This clone was seen only once. The CDR3 nucleotides are TGTGCCAGCAGTTTTGGAGGTCAGCCCCAGCATTTT. Protein sequence: CASSFGGQPQHF. The rearrangement uses TRBV12-3 or TRBV12-4 and TRBJ1-5; the D is unclear. The V and J ends lost 3 bases and 6 bases respectively, with 6 bases between them. The CDR3 is 12 amino acids.

V is TRBV5-1 and J is TRBJ2-7, with 8 bases aligning to TRBD2. The CDR3 has 16 residues. Trimming cost V 2 bases and J 1 base; bases outside gene matches: 8. Germline V gives CDR1 SGHRS, CDR2 YFSETQ. For the CDR3, the DNA is TGCGCCAGCAGCTTCGACCCAGCGGGAGATTCCTACGAGCAGTACTTC. Protein sequence: CASSFDPAGDSYEQYF.

This sequence joins TRBV18 and TRBJ2-2; TRBD2 might be the D (6 bases). Germline V CDR1 and CDR2: KGHSH, LQKENI. The CDR3 extends over 14 amino acids. Trimming left V 3 bases short and J 2 bases short, with 7 bases between. CDR3 coding DNA: TGTGCCAGCTCACCGGGGGGAAACACCGGGGAGCTGTTTTTT. Translating gives CASSPGGNTGELFF.

This clone has a single count. V and J are TRBV5-1 and TRBJ2-3, with 7 bases matching TRBD2. The germline gives CDR1 SGHRS, CDR2 YFSETQ. The ends lost 2 bases at V and 6 bases at J; junction bases unmatched: 9. This CDR3 has 15 residues. The CDR3 DNA is TGCGCCAGCAGCTTAGGCGGGAGAGGGTGGGATACGCAGTATTTT. Protein: CASSLGGRGWDTQYF.

The chain links TRBV19 to TRBJ2-5, with 10 bases identical to TRBD2. V shed 6 bases, J shed 1 base, and the junction held 8 bases outside the gene matches. CDR1 and CDR2 from the germline V gene are LNHDA and SQIVND (reference sequence). The CDR3 is made up of 16 amino acids. The CDR3 spells CASRSRLAGFQETQYF. The CDR3 nucleotides are TGTGCCAGTAGGTCACGACTAGCGGGTTTCCAAGAGACCCAGTACTTC. Variable domain in full (rest from reference TRBV19 and TRBJ2-5): DGGITQSPKYLFRKEGQNVTLSCEQNLNHDAMYWYRQDPGQGLRLIYYSQIVNDFQKGDIAEGYSVSREKKESFPLTVTSAQKNPTAFYLCASRSRLAGFQETQYFGPGTRLLVL.

V gene TRBV5-1 combines with J gene TRBJ2-3; possible D gene TRBD2, 6 bases. Trimming left V 3 bases short and J 4 bases short, with 15 bases between. The CDR3 runs 15 residues. CDR1 is SGHRS, CDR2 YFSETQ, per germline. This CDR3 reads CASSSGGLGSDTQYF. For the CDR3, the DNA is TGCGCCAGCAGCTCCGGAGGGCTAGGGTCAGATACGCAGTATTTT.

The V call is TRBV27, the J call TRBJ2-7; 14 nucleotides line up with TRBD2. After removal of 5 bases from V and 2 bases from J, the junction contained 5 bases not matched to a gene. Germline CDR1 is MNHEY and CDR2 is SMNVEV (reference sequence). The CDR3 is 16 amino acids. The CDR3 sequence: CASSPRTSGRTYEQYF. CDR3 coding DNA: TGTGCCAGCAGTCCCCGGACTAGCGGGAGGACCTACGAGCAGTACTTC.

This clone showed up just once. V is TRBV7-2 and J is TRBJ1-1; 7 bases match TRBD1. After removal of 9 bases from V and 1 base from J, the junction contained 5 bases not matched to a gene. This CDR3 is built from 13 residues. CDR1 and CDR2 (germline): SGHTA, FQGNSA. The CDR3: CASTGQQNTEAFF. CDR3 nucleotide sequence: TGTGCCAGTACGGGACAGCAGAACACTGAAGCTTTCTTT.

The V and J genes are TRBV19 and TRBJ1-4; D is ambiguous. Between the trimmed V and J ends, which lost 5 bases and 8 bases, there was a span of 15 bases. The germline CDR1 and CDR2 sequences are LNHDA and SQIVND (reference sequence). CDR3 length: 14 residues. CDR3: CASSGRDIQEKLFF. For the CDR3, the DNA is TGTGCCAGTAGTGGGCGAGATATCCAAGAAAAACTGTTTTTT. The full variable domain, in which reference TRBV19 and TRBJ1-4 provide the parts outside the CDR3, is DGGITQSPKYLFRKEGQNVTLSCEQNLNHDAMYWYRQDPGQGLRLIYYSQIVNDFQKGDIAEGYSVSREKKESFPLTVTSAQKNPTAFYLCASSGRDIQEKLFFGSGTQLSVL.

This chain joins TRBV6-6 and TRBJ2-5; TRBD2 is a possible D gene (7 bases). Germline V lookup: CDR1 MNHNY, CDR2 SVGAGI (reference sequence). CDR3 length equals 16 residues. CDR3 loop: CATRLGGRRVQETQYF. The CDR3, as DNA: TGTGCTACCCGGCTGGGGGGGCGCAGGGTCCAAGAGACCCAGTACTTC.

The CDR3 nucleotides are TGTGCCAGCAGCTTAGGGCGGCAAGAGACCCAGTACTTC. Protein: CASSLGRQETQYF. The V and J genes are TRBV7-2 and TRBJ2-5, with D hard to call. The CDR3 consists of 13 residues. V lost 1 base and J 2 bases, leaving 5 bases between the germline ends. Germline values: CDR1 SGHTA, CDR2 FQGNSA.

The chain couples TRBV11-2 to TRBJ2-1; TRBD2 matches at 12 bases. CDR1 and CDR2 (germline): SGHAT, FQNNGV. The CDR3 totals 15 residues. V shed 5 bases, J shed 6 bases, and the junction held 5 bases outside the gene matches. CDR3 amino acids: CASSRTSGDSNEQFF. The DNA of the CDR3 is TGTGCCAGCAGCAGGACTAGCGGGGACTCCAATGAGCAGTTCTTC.

The V gene is TRBV19, the J gene TRBJ1-1; tentatively, D is TRBD1 (5 bases). V was pared by 8 bases and J by 1 base, with 17 bases between. The germline CDR1 and CDR2 sequences are LNHDA and SQIVND (reference sequence). CDR3 size: 15 residues. This CDR3 is CASSPLGGGNTEAFF. The CDR3 bases are TGTGCCAGTTCCCCCCTGGGCGGGGGGAACACTGAAGCTTTCTTT.

The V gene is TRBV5-4, the J gene TRBJ2-7; D ambiguous. The germline V and J ends were trimmed by 4 bases and 4 bases, with 15 bases remaining between them. CDR1 and CDR2 from the germline V gene are SGHNT and YYREEE (reference sequence). This CDR3 has 14 amino acids. Written as DNA, the CDR3 is TGTGCCAGCAGCCAACGAAACAACCCATACGAGCAGTACTTC. Translation: CASSQRNNPYEQYF.

The DNA for the CDR3 is TGTGCCAGCAGCGTAGACGGCAACAGGGGGAATGAGCCCCAGCATTTT. It yields the protein CASSVDGNRGNEPQHF. The chain combines TRBV9 with TRBJ1-5, with TRBD1 matching 8 bases. The CDR3 consists of 16 residues. From germline, CDR1 is SGDLS and CDR2 YYNGEE. V gave up 0 bases and J gave up 8 bases; unmatched junction bases: 10.

This rearrangement joins TRBV7-2 to TRBJ2-1; D possibly corresponds to TRBD2 (6 bases). The CDR3 has 15 amino acids. Germline loops: CDR1 SGHTA, CDR2 FQGNSA. Trimming pared 5 bases from V and 0 bases from J, leaving 11 bases between. The CDR3 bases are TGTGCCAGCAGCCGGAGCGGGTTCTCCTACAATGAGCAGTTCTTC. Translated: CASSRSGFSYNEQFF.

The chain combines TRBV15 with TRBJ1-2; D gene uncertain. The V end lost 0 bases, the J end lost 8 bases, and 16 bases lay between the germline ends. This CDR3 is 15 amino acids long. The germline gives CDR1 LNHNV, CDR2 YYDKDF (reference sequence). In nucleotides, the CDR3 is TGTGCCACCAGCAGAGATGGCCCGGGAACCGGGGGCTACACCTTC. Protein sequence: CATSRDGPGTGGYTF.

The V gene is TRBV3-1 (or the pseudogene TRBV3-2), the J gene TRBJ2-7; TRBD1 is a possible D gene (6 bases). Between the trimmed V and J ends, which lost 4 bases and 3 bases, there was a span of 13 bases. This CDR3 is built from 14 residues. Looked up from germline, CDR1 is LGHDT and CDR2 is YNNKEL (reference sequence). The CDR3 sequence: CASSPMTGSYEQYF. Here the CDR3 DNA reads TGTGCCAGCAGCCCGATGACAGGAAGCTACGAGCAGTACTTC.

A single count supports this clone. The chain recombines TRBV6-1 with TRBJ2-5; no definite D call. Germline-derived CDR1 and CDR2 are MNHNS and SASEGT. Trimming stripped 0 bases from V and 2 bases from J, with 10 bases between. The CDR3 is made up of 15 amino acids. The CDR3 reads CASSEAFSRQETQYF. CDR3 sequence (DNA): TGTGCCAGCAGTGAAGCGTTTAGCAGACAAGAGACCCAGTACTTC.